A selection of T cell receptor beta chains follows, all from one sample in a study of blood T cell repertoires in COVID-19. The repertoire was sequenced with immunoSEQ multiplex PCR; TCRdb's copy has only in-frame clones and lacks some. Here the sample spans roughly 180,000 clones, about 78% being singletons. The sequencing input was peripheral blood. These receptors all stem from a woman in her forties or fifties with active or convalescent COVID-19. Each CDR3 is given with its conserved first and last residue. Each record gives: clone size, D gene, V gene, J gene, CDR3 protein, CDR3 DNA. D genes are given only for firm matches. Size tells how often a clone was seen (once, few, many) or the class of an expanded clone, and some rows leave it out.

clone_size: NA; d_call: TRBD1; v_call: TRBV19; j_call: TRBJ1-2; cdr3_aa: CASRAQGADGYTF; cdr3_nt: TGTGCCAGTAGAGCACAGGGGGCGGATGGCTACACCTTC
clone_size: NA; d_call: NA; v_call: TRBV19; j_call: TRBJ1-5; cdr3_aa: CASNGGRGQPQHF; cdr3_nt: TGTGCCAGTAACGGGGGGCGAGGTCAGCCCCAGCATTTT
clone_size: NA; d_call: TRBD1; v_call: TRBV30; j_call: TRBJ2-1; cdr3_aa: CAWSYRQGVYNEQFF; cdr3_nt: TGTGCCTGGAGTTATCGACAGGGCGTATACAATGAGCAGTTCTTC
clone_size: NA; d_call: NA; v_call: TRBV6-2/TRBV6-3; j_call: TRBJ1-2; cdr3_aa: CASSYQGEDYGYTF; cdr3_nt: TGTGCCAGCAGTTATCAGGGTGAGGACTATGGCTACACCTTC
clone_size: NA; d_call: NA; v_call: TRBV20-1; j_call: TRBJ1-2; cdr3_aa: CSATDRLSGYTF; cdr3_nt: TGCAGTGCTACTGACAGGCTCAGTGGCTACACCTTC
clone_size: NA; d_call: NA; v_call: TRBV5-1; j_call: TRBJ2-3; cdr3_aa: CASKQDSTSTDTQYF; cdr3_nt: TGCGCCAGCAAACAGGACAGCACTAGCACAGATACGCAGTATTTT
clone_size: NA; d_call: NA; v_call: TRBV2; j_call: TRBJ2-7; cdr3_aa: CASGRDTTSYEQYF; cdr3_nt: TGTGCCAGCGGGAGGGACACTACCTCCTACGAGCAGTACTTC
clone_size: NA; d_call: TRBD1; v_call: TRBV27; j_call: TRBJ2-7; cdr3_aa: CASSFRRRDSKYEQYF; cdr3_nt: TGTGCCAGCAGTTTCAGGCGCCGGGACAGTAAATACGAGCAGTACTTC
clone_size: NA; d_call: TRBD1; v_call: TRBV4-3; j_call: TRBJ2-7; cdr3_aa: CASAAVGDSPRYEQYF; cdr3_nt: TGCGCCAGCGCGGCGGTAGGGGACAGTCCCCGCTACGAGCAGTACTTC
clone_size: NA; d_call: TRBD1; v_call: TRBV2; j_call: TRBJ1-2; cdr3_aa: CASSEGTGNYGYTF; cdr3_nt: TGTGCCAGCAGTGAAGGGACAGGGAACTATGGCTACACCTTC
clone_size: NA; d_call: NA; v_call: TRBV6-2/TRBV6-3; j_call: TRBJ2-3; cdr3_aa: CASSYSRDTQYF; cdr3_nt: TGTGCCAGCAGTTATTCTCGTGATACGCAGTATTTT
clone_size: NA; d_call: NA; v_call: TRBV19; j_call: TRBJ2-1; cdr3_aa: CASRPLDDWNEQFF; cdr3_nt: TGTGCCAGTCGCCCACTAGACGATTGGAATGAGCAGTTCTTC
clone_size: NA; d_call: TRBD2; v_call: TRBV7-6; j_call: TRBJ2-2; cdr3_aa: CASSAGLDGRELFF; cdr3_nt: TGTGCCAGCAGCGCGGGACTAGATGGGCGGGAGCTGTTTTTT
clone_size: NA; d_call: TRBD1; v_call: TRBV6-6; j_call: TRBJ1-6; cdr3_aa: CASSSDQGQGYSPLHF; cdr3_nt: TGTGCCAGCAGTTCGGACCAAGGACAGGGTTATTCACCCCTCCACTTT
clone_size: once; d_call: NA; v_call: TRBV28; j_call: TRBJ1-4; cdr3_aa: CASSDRVNEKLFF; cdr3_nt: TGTGCCAGCAGTGACAGAGTAAATGAAAAACTGTTTTTT
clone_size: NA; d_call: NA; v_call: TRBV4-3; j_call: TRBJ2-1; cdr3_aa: CASSQVSPREAGNEQFF; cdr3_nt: TGCGCCAGCAGCCAAGTCAGTCCCAGGGAGGCTGGGAATGAGCAGTTCTTC
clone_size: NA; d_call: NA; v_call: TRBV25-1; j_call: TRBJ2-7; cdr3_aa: CASREDYPNYEQYF; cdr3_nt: TGTGCCAGCAGGGAGGACTATCCCAACTACGAGCAGTACTTC
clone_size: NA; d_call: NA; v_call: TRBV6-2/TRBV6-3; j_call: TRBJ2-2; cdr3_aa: CASSYRTEGGELFF; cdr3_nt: TGTGCCAGCAGTTACCGCACGGAGGGCGGGGAGCTGTTTTTT
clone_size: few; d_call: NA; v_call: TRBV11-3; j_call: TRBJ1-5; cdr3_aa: CASSFNAGYWQPQHF; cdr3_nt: TGTGCCAGCAGCTTCAACGCAGGGTATTGGCAGCCCCAGCATTTT
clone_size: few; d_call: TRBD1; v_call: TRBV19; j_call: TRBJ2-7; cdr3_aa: CASRDRYDSYEQYF; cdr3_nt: TGTGCCAGTAGGGACAGGTATGACTCCTACGAGCAGTACTTC
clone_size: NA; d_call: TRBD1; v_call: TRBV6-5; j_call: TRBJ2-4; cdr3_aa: CASSQRDRGNIQYF; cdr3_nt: TGTGCCAGCAGTCAACGGGACAGGGGAAACATTCAGTACTTC
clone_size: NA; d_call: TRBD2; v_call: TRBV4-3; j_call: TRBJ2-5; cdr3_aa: CASSPGLANMETQYF; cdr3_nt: TGCGCCAGCAGTCCAGGACTAGCGAATATGGAGACCCAGTACTTC
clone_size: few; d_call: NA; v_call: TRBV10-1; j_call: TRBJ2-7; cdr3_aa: CASSPETDSYEQYF; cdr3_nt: TGCGCCAGCAGTCCAGAGACAGACTCCTACGAGCAGTACTTC
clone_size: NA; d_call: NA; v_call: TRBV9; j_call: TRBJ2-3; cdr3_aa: CASSVGSSNGAPGTDTQYF; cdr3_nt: TGTGCCAGCAGCGTAGGGAGTAGTAACGGAGCCCCTGGCACAGATACGCAGTATTTT
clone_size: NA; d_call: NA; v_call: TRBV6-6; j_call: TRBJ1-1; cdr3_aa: CASSLGTYENTEAFF; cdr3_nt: TGTGCCAGCAGTTTGGGGACATATGAGAACACTGAAGCTTTCTTT
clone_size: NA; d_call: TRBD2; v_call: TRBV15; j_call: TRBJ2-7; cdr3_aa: CATSRASGGNYEQYF; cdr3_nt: TGTGCCACCAGCAGAGCCAGCGGGGGTAACTACGAGCAGTACTTC
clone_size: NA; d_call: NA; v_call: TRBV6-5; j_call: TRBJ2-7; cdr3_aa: CASSRVQGSYEQYF; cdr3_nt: TGTGCCAGCAGCCGAGTACAGGGCTCCTACGAGCAGTACTTC
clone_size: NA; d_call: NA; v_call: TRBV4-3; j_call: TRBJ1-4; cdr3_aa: CASSRFGTDSNEKLFF; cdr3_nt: TGCGCCAGCAGCCGATTCGGGACTGACTCCAATGAAAAACTGTTTTTT
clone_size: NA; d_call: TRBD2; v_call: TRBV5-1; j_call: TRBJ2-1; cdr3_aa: CASSLTGTKSGEQFF; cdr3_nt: TGCGCCAGCAGCTTGACGGGGACTAAATCCGGTGAGCAGTTCTTC
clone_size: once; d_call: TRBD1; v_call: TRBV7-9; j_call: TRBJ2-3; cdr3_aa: CASSVQGATDTQYF; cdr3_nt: TGTGCCAGCAGCGTCCAGGGGGCTACAGATACGCAGTATTTT
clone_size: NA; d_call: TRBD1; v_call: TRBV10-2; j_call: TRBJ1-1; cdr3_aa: CASSVHTGENTEAFF; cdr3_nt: TGCGCCAGCAGTGTACATACAGGGGAAAACACTGAAGCTTTCTTT
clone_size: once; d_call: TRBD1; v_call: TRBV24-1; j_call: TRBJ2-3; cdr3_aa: CATSGTGRDTQYF; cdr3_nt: TGTGCCACCAGTGGGACAGGCAGAGATACGCAGTATTTT
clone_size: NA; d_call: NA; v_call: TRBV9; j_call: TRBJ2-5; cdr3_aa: CASSPGVNLYQETQYF; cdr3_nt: TGTGCCAGCAGCCCCGGAGTAAACCTGTACCAAGAGACCCAGTACTTC
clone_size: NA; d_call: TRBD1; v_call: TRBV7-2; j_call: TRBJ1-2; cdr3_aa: CASSPRTGHNYGYTF; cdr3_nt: TGTGCCAGCAGCCCGAGGACAGGTCATAACTATGGCTACACCTTC
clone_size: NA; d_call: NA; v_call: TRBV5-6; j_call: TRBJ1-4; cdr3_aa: CASSSIDRNEKLFF; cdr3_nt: TGTGCCAGCAGCTCGATTGACAGAAATGAAAAACTGTTTTTT
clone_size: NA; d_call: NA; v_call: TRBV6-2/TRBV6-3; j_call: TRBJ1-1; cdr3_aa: CASSPGTTNTEAFF; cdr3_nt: TGTGCCAGCAGTCCAGGGACAACGAACACTGAAGCTTTCTTT
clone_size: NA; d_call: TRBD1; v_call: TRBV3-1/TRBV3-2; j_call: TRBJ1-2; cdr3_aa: CASSHAQGAQYGYTF; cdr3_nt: TGTGCCAGCAGCCACGCACAGGGGGCTCAGTATGGCTACACCTTC
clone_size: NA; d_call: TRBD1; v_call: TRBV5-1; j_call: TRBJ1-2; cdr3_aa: CASSGQEGYTF; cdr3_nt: TGCGCCAGCAGCGGACAGGAAGGCTACACCTTC
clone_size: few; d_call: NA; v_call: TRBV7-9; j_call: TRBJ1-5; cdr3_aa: CASSLTREEPQHF; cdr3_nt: TGTGCCAGCAGCTTAACTCGTGAGGAGCCCCAGCATTTT
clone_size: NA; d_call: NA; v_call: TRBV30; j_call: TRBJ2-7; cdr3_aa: CAWSVLGGKAYEQYF; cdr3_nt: TGTGCCTGGAGTGTACTGGGGGGAAAGGCCTACGAGCAGTACTTC
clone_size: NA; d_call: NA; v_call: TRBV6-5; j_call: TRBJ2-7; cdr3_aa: CASSLGLGGEQYF; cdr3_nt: TGTGCCAGCAGTCTGGGCCTCGGGGGCGAGCAGTACTTC
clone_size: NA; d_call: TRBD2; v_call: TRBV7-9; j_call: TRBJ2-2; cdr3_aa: CASSPGSGRGTGELFF; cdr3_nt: TGTGCCAGCTCCCCTGGTAGCGGGAGGGGCACCGGGGAGCTGTTTTTT
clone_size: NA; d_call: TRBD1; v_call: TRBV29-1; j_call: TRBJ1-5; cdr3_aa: CSAGTGADNQPQHF; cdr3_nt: TGCAGCGCAGGGACAGGGGCCGACAATCAGCCCCAGCATTTT
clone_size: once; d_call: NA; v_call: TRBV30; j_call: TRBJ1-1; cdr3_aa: CAWSRADRLNTEAFF; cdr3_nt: TGTGCCTGGAGTCGCGCCGACAGGCTGAACACTGAAGCTTTCTTT
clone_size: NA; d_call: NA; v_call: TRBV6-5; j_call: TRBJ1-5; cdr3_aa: CASQDSNQPQHF; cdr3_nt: TGTGCCAGTCAGGATAGCAATCAGCCCCAGCATTTT
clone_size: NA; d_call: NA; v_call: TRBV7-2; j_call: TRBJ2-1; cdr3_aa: CASSHARGNYNEQFF; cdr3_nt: TGTGCCAGCAGCCACGCCAGGGGAAACTACAATGAGCAGTTCTTC
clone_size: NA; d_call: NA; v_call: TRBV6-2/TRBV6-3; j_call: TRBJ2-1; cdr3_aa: CASSYPSARPLFF; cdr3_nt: TGTGCCAGCAGTTACCCCAGTGCCCGCCCGTTGTTCTTC